This TCR beta chain was retrieved from a study of blood T cell repertoires in COVID-19. Looking at the study overall: Samples came from the United States, Italy and Spain, spanning acute and convalescent COVID-19. Sources were T cells, B-cell-depleted T cells, or PBMCs; the material itself was cDNA or gDNA.

CDR3 length equals 16 residues. The V gene end was trimmed by 4 bases and the J gene end by 10 bases; junction bases not matched to a gene: 17. Authors' methods: Reference gene primers were amplified, and this amplification served to estimate nucleated cell counts. Repertoires were generated with immunoSEQ multiplex PCR, while TCRdb's copy carries only in-frame clones and drops some. V and J calls and clone size are those listed in that table; D and trimming were worked out from the DNA. In the table there are tens of thousands of clones, 70% to 90% of which are singletons. Specimen: peripheral blood. This TCR was recovered from a human donor in a cohort sampled during active COVID-19. The genes are TRBV23-1 and TRBJ2-7; 9 nucleotides match TRBD1. TRBV23-1 is an open reading frame, and its role is uncertain. The CDR3 nucleotides are TGCGCCAGCAGTCTACCATCCGGGACAGGGCTAAAGAGCCAGTACTTC. Amino acid sequence: CASSLPSGTGLKSQYF.